The present TCR beta chain was sequenced within a study of shared clonotypes between healthy human individuals. Deletions cut 3 bases from V and 0 bases from J, with 12 bases between. Per germline, CDR1 LNHNV and CDR2 YYDKDF (reference sequence). The CDR3 loop spans 17 amino acids. Study-level points and caveats: Non-shared clonotypes showed lower generation probabilities than clonotypes common to all four donors.

As to this clone: What it recognizes is unknown.

Every subset had its genomic DNA shared out evenly among several immunoSEQ plates. Produced via immunoSEQ multiplex PCR; TCRdb's table is partial and in-frame only. There are around 2.3 million clones in the sample; almost 96% occur only once, and 0.1% to 0.15% lies in the top ten. This sequence joins TRBV15 and TRBJ2-6; D gene uncertain. Sequencing was done on a sample of naive CD4+ T cells sorted from blood. Subset in this sample: CD45RA+ positively selected. The sequence was obtained from a man aged 18-30 years in good health. Here the CDR3 DNA reads TGTGCCACCAGCAGCCTATCTTTTGGCTCTGGGGCCAACGTCCTGACTTTC. Protein product: CATSSLSFGSGANVLTF.